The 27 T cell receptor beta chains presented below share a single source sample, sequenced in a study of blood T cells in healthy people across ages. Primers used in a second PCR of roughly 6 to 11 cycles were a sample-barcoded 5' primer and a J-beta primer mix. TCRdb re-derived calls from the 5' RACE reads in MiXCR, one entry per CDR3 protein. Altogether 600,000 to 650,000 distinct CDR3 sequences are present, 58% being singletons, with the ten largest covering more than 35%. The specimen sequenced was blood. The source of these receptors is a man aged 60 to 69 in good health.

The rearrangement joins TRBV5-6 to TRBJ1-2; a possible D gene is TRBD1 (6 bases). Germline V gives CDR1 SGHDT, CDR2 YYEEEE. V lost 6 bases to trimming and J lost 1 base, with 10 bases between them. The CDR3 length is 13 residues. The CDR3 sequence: CASNTGFNYGYTF. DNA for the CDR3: TGTGCCAGCAACACAGGGTTTAACTATGGCTACACCTTC. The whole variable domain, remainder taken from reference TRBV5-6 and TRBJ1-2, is DAGVTQSPTHLIKTRGQQVTLRCSPKSGHDTVSWYQQALGQGPQFIFQYYEEEERQRGNFPDRFSGHQFPNYSSELNVNALLLGDSALYLCASNTGFNYGYTFGSGTRLTVV.

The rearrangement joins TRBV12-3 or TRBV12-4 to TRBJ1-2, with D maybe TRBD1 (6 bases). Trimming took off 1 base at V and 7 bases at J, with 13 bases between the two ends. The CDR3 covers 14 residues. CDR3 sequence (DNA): TGTGCCAGCAGTTTAGACGGCAGGGGAACTGGCTACACCTTC. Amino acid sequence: CASSLDGRGTGYTF.

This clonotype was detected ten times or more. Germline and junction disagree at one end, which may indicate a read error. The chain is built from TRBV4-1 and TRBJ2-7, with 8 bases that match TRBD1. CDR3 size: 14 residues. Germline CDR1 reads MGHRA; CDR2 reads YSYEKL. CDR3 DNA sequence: TGTGCCAGCAGCCAGGACAGGGCCTACTACGAGCAGTACTTC. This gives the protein CASSQDRAYYEQYF.

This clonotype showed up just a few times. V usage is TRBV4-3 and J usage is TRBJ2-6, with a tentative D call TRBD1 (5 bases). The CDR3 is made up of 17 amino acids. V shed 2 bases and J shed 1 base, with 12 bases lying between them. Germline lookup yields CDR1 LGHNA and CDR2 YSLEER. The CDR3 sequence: CASSQRQGLSGANVLTF. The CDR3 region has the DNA TGCGCCAGCAGCCAAAGGCAGGGCTTATCTGGGGCCAACGTCCTGACTTTC.

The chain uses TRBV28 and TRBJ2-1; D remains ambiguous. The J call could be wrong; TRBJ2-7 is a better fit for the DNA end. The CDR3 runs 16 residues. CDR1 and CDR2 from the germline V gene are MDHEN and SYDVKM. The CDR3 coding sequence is TGTGCCAGCACTATCTGGCGTAGCCGGCCCTACAATGAGCAGTACTTC. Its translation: CASTIWRSRPYNEQYF.

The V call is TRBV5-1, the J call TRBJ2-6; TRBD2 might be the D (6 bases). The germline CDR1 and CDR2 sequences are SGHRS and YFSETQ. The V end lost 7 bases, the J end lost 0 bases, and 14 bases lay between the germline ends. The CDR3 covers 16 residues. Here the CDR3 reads CASSEGIASGANVLTF. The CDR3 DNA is TGCGCCAGCTCGGAGGGGATCGCCTCTGGGGCCAACGTCCTGACTTTC.

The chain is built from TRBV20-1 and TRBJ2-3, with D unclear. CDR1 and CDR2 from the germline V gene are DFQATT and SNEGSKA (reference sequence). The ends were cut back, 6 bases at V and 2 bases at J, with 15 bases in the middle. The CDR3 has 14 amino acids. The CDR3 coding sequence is TGCAGTGCGGACGACCCGCAGGTCACAGATACGCAGTATTTT. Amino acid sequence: CSADDPQVTDTQYF.

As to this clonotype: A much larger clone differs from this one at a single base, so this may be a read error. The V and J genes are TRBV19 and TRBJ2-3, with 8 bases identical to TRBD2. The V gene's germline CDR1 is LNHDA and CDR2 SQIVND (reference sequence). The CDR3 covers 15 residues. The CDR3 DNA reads TGTGTCAGTAGTATAACGCGGGGGGTCAGAGATACGCAGTATTTT. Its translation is CVSSITRGVRDTQYF.

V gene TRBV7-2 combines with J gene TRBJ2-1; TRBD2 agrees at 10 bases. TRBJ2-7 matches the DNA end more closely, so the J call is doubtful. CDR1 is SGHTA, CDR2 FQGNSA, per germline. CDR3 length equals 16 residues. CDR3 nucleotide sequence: TGTGCCAGCAGCAATCAGCGGGGGGGCCCCTACAATGAGCAGTACTTC. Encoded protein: CASSNQRGGPYNEQYF.

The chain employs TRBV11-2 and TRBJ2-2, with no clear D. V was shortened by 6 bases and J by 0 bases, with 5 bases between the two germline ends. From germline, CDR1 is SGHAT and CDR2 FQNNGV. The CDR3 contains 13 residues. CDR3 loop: CASRGANTGELFF. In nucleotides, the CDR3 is TGTGCCAGCAGAGGTGCGAACACCGGGGAGCTGTTTTTT.

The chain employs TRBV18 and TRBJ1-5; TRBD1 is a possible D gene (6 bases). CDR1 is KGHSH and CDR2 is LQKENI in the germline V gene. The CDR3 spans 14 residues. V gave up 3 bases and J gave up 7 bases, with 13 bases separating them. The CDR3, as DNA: TGTGCCAGCTCACCGGGACACACGGACCAGCCCCAGCATTTT. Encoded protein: CASSPGHTDQPQHF. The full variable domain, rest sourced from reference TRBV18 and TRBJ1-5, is NAGVMQNPRHLVRRRGQEARLRCSPMKGHSHVYWYRQLPEEGLKFMVYLQKENIIDESGMPKERFSAEFPKEGPSILRIQQVVRGDSAAYFCASSPGHTDQPQHFGDGTRLSIL.

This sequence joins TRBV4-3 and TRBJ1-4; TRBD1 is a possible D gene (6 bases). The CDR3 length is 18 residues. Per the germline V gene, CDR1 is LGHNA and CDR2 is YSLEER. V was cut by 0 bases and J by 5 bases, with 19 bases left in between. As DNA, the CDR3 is TGCGCCAGCAGCCAAGATCCACCCAGGGACATTTGGAATGAAAAACTGTTTTTT. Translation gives CASSQDPPRDIWNEKLFF.

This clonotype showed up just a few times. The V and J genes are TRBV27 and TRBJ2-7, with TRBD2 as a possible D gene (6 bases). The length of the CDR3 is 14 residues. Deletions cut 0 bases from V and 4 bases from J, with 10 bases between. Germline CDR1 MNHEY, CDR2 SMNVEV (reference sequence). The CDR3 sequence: CASSLSRAGYEQYF. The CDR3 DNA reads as TGTGCCAGCAGTTTATCGCGGGCGGGGTACGAGCAGTACTTC.

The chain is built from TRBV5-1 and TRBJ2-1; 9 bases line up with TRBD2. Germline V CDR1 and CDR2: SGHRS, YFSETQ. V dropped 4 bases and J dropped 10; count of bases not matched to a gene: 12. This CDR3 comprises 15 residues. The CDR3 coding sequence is TGCGCCAGCAGCCCGCTATCAGCGGGGGGTACAGAGCAGTTCTTC. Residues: CASSPLSAGGTEQFF.

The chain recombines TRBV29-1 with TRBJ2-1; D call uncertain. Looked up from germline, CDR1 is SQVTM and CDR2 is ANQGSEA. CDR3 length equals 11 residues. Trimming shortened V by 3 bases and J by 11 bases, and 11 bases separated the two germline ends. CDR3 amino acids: CSVEATRKQFF. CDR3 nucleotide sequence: TGCAGCGTTGAGGCCACAAGAAAGCAGTTCTTC.

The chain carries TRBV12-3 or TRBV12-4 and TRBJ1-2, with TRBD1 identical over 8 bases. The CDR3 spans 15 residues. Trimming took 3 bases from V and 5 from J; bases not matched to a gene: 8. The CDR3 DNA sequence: TGTGCCAGCAGTTTTGGAAGCGGACAGGGTTATGGCTACACCTTC. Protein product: CASSFGSGQGYGYTF.

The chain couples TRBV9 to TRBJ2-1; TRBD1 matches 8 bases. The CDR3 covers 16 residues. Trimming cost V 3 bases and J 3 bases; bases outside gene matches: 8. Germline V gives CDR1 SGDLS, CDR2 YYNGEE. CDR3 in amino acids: CASSESTGVFYNEQFF. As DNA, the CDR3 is TGTGCCAGCAGCGAGTCGACAGGGGTCTTCTACAATGAGCAGTTCTTC.

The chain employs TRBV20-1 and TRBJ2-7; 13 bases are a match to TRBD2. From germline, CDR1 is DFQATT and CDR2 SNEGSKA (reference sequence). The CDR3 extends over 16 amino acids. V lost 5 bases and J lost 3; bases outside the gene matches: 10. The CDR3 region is CSAPTGTSGTYYEQYF. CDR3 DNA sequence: TGCAGTGCTCCCACCGGGACTAGCGGGACTTACTACGAGCAGTACTTC.

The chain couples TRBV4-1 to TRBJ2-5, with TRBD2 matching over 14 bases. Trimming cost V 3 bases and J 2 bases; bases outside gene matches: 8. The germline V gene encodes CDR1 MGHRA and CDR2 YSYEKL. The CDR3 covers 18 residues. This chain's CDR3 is CASSHGLAGGLGQETQYF. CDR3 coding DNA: TGCGCCAGCAGCCACGGACTAGCGGGGGGCTTGGGTCAAGAGACCCAGTACTTC.

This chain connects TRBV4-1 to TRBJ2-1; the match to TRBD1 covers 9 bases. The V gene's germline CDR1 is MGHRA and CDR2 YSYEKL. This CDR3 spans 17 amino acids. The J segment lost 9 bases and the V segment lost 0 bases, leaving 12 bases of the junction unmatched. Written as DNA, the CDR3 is TGCGCCAGCAGCCAAGATCGAGGAAACAGGGGGCTTTTTGAGCAGTTCTTC. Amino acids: CASSQDRGNRGLFEQFF.

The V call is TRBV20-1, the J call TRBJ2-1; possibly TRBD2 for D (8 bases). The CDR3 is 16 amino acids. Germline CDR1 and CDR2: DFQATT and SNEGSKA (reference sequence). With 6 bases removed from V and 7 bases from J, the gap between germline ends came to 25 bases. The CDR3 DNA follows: TGCAGTGCCCCCGGTGGGACTAGGGGGCTTATGAATGAGCAGTTCTTC. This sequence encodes CSAPGGTRGLMNEQFF.

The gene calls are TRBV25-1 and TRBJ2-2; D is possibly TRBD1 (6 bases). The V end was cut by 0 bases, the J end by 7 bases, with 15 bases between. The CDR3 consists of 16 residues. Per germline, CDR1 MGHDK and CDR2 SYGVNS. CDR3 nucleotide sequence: TGTGCCAGCAGTGAATATCAGGGGAGTAATGACGGGGAGCTGTTTTTT. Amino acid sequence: CASSEYQGSNDGELFF.

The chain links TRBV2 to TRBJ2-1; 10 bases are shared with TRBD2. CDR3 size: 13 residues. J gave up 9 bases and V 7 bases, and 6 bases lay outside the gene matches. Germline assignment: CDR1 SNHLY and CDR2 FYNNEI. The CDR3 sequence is CASNLLAGFEQFF. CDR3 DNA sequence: TGTGCCAGCAACCTACTAGCGGGGTTTGAGCAGTTCTTC.

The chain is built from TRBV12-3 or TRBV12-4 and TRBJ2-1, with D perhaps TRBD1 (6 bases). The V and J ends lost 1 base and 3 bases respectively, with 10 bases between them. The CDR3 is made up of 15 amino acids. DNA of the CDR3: TGTGCCAGCAGTTTAGGTCAGGGGTGCTACAATGAGCAGTTCTTC. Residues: CASSLGQGCYNEQFF.

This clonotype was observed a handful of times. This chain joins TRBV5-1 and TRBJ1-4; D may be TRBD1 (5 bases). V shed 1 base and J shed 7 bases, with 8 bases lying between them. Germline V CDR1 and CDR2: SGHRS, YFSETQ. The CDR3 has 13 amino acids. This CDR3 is CASSLHRTEKLFF. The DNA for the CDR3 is TGCGCCAGCAGCTTGCACAGGACTGAAAAACTGTTTTTT.

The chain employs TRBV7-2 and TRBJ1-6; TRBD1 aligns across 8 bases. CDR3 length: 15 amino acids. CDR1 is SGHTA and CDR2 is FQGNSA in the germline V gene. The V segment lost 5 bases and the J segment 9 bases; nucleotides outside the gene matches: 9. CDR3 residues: CASSTSGTGISPLHF. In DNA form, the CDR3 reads TGTGCCAGCAGCACCTCCGGGACAGGAATTTCACCCCTCCACTTT.

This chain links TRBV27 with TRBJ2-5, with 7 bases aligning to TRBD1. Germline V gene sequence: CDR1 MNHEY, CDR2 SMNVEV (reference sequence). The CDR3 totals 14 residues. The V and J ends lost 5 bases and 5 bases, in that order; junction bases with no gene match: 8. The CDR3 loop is CASSPTTGVETQYF. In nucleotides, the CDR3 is TGTGCCAGCAGTCCCACCACAGGGGTCGAGACCCAGTACTTC.